This TCR beta chain was captured by sequencing in a study of spatial heterogeneity in lung cancer. Across the study: Consistent detection of more beta-chain than alpha-chain sequences was observed.

At least ten counts were recorded for this clonotype. As yet, its antigen is unknown. Specified time point: sample taken at primary tumor resection. Whole RNA, isolated from tumor, nontumor lung or frozen PBMC, was sequenced without prior sorting. Untreated early-stage non-small cell lung cancer patients, fewer than 85 in total, were the donors. The V segment lost 6 bases and the J segment 4 bases; nucleotides outside the gene matches: 3. The CDR3 has 12 residues. Germline V gene sequence: CDR1 DFQATT, CDR2 SNEGSKA (reference sequence). Regarding the study as a whole: Circulating ubiquitous expanded tumor TCRs were observed more frequently at resection than at follow-up.

A unique molecular identifier was carried by every single TCR cDNA molecule. TCRdb reprocessed the 5' RACE reads via MiXCR and lists one record per CDR3 protein. The sample has 95,000 or so distinct CDR3 sequences, approximately 8.5% seen once. Sequences were derived from PBMCs, sampled at surgery. This TCR derives from a male donor with early-stage non-small cell lung cancer. This chain links TRBV20-1 with TRBJ2-3; 8 bases align to TRBD2. In DNA form, the CDR3 reads TGCAGTGCCGGGAGGGCCTCAGATACGCAGTATTTT. It is translated as CSAGRASDTQYF.